The clone carrying this TCR beta chain showed up just a few times. Its antigen remains unidentified. These data are taken from a study of cytotoxic CD8 clonotypes in ibrutinib-treated CLL. Study summary: On average, around 85,000 productive rearrangements and just over 250,000 productive templates per sample. Study results and limitations: Public clonotypes, rarely seen, contracted or held steady on treatment. Clonality increased at ibrutinib response, then returned toward baseline at progression.

Depths of 1 in 200,000 to 1 in 1 million T cells were the sequencing target. Sequencing used immunoSEQ multiplex PCR; TCRdb keeps in-frame clones, though not all of them. The data show fewer than 50,000 clones, 55% to 75% seen once. Sequenced material: PBMCs, taken after 12 months of ibrutinib treatment. The TCR sequence derives from a human donor with chronic lymphocytic leukemia.

CDR3 nucleotide sequence: TGTGCCAGCAGTGAAGGGCGGGGGGCGTTTAATGAAAAACTGTTTTTT. Translation: CASSEGRGAFNEKLFF. The chain links TRBV2 to TRBJ1-4; D is possibly TRBD1 (6 bases). V was shortened by 1 base and J by 4 bases, with 13 bases between the two germline ends. Looked up from germline, CDR1 is SNHLY and CDR2 is FYNNEI. The CDR3 is 16 residues long. Complete variable domain (other parts from reference TRBV2 and TRBJ1-4): EPEVTQTPSHQVTQMGQEVILRCVPISNHLYFYWYRQILGQKVEFLVSFYNNEISEKSEIFDDQFSVERPDGSNFTLKIRSTKLEDSAMYFCASSEGRGAFNEKLFFGSGTQLSVL.